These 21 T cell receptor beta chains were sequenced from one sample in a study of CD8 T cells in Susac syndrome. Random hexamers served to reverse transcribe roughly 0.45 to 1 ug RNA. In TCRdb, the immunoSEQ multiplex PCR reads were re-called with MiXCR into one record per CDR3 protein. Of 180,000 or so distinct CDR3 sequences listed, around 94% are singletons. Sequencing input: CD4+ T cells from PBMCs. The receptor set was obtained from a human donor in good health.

In nucleotides, the CDR3 is TGCAGTGGCGAGGGGCCGGGCTACGAGCAGTACTTC. Its protein is CSGEGPGYEQYF. The V gene is TRBV20-1, the J gene TRBJ2-7; the D gene could be TRBD1 or TRBD2 (5 bases each). In germline, CDR1 is DFQATT, CDR2 SNEGSKA (reference sequence). This CDR3 contains 12 residues. V was trimmed by 7 bases and J by 3 bases, leaving 13 bases between them.

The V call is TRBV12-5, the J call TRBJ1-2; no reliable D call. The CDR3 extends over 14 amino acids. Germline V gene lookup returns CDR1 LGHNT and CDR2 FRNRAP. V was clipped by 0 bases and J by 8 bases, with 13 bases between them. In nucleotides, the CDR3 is TGTGCTAGTGGTTTGGTGGGAGGACTTAAGGGCTACACCTTC. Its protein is CASGLVGGLKGYTF.

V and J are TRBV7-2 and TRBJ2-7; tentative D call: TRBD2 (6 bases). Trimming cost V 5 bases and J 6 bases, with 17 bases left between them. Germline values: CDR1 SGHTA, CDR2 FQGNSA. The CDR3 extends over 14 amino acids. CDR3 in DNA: TGTGCCAGCAGCCGTGAAGGAGGGAACCTCGAGCAGTACTTC. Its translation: CASSREGGNLEQYF.

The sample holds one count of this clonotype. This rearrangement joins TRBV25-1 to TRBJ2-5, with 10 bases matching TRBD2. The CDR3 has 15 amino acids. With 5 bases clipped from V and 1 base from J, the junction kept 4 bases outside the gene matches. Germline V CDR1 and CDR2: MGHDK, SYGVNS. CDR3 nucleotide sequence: TGTGCCAGCAGTCCAGCGGGGGGGCGCCAAGAGACCCAGTACTTC. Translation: CASSPAGGRQETQYF.

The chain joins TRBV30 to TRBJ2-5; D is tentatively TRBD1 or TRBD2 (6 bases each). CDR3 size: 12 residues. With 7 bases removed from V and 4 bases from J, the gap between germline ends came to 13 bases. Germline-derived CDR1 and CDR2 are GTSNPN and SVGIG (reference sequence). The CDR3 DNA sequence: TGTGCCTTCCGGGGGCTTGGAGAGACCCAGTACTTC. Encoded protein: CAFRGLGETQYF.

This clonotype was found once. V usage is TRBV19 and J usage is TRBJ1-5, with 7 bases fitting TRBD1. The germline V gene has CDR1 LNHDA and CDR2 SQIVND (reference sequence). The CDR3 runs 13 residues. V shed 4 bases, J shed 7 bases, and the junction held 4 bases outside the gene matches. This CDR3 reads CASSTDRAQPQHF. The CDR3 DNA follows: TGTGCCAGTAGTACCGACAGGGCCCAGCCCCAGCATTTT.

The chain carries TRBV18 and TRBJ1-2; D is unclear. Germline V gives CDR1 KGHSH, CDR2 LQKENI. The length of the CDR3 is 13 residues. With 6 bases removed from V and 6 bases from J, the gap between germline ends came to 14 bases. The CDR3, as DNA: TGTGCCAGCTCGCTAACATCGGACCATGGCTACACCTTC. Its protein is CASSLTSDHGYTF.

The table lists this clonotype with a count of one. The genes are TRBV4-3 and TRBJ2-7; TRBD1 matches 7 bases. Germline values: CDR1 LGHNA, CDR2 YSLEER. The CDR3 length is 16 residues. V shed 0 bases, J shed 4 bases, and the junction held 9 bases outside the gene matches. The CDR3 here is CASSQDPRTGDYEQYF. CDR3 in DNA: TGCGCCAGCAGCCAAGATCCCCGGACAGGAGATTACGAGCAGTACTTC.

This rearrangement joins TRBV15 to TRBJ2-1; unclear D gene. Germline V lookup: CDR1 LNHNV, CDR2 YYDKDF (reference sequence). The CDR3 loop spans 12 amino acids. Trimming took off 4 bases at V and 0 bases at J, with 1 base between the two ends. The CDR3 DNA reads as TGTGCCACCAGCATCTCCTACAATGAGCAGTTCTTC. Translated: CATSISYNEQFF. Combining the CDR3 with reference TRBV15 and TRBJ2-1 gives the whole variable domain DAMVIQNPRYQVTQFGKPVTLSCSQTLNHNVMYWYQQKSSQAPKLLFHYYDKDFNNEADTPDNFQSRRPNTSFCFLDIRSPGLGDTAMYLCATSISYNEQFFGPGTRLTVL.

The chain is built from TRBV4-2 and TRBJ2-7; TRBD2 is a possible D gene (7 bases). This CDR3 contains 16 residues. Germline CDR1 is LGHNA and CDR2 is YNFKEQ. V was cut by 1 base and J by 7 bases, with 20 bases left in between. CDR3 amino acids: CASSQGVGGGHGEQYF. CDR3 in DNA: TGTGCCAGCAGCCAAGGTGTGGGCGGGGGCCACGGAGAGCAGTACTTC.

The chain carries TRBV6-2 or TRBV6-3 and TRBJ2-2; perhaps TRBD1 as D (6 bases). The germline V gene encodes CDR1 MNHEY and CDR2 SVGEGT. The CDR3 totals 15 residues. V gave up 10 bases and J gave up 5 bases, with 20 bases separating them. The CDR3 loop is CAIGEYTGYTGELFF. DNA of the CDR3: TGTGCCATCGGGGAGTATACAGGGTATACCGGGGAGCTGTTTTTT.

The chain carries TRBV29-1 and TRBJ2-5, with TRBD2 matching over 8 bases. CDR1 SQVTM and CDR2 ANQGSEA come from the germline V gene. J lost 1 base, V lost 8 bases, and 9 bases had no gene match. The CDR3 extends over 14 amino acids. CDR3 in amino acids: CSLSGGGSQETQYF. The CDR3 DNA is TGCAGCCTCTCGGGGGGGGGCAGCCAAGAGACCCAGTACTTC.

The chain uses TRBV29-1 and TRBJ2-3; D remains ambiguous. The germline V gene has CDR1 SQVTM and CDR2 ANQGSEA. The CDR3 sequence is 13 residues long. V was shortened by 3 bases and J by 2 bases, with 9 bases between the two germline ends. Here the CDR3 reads CSVDGPVTDTQYF. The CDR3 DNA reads TGCAGCGTTGACGGCCCAGTCACAGATACGCAGTATTTT.

In nucleotides, the CDR3 is TGCAGTGGATTGAGGGGGGGGCCCACCGGGGAGCTGTTTTTT. Protein sequence: CSGLRGGPTGELFF. The rearrangement joins TRBV20-1 to TRBJ2-2, with D possibly TRBD2 on 7 matching bases. The CDR3 contains 14 residues. V was clipped by 7 bases and J by 4 bases, with 16 bases between them. Germline values: CDR1 DFQATT, CDR2 SNEGSKA (reference sequence).

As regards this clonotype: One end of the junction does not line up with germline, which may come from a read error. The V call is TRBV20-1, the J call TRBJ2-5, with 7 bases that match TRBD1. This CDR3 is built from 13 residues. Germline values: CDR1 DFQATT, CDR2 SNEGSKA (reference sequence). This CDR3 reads CSAIEGADETQYF. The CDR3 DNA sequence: TGCAGCGCTATCGAGGGGGCCGATGAGACCCAGTACTTC.

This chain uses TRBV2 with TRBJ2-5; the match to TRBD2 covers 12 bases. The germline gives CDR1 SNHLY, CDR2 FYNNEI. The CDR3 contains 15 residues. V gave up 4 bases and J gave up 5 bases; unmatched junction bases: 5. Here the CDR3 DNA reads TGTGCCAGCAGTGGCGGACTAGCGGGGAGGGAGACCCAGTACTTC. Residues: CASSGGLAGRETQYF.

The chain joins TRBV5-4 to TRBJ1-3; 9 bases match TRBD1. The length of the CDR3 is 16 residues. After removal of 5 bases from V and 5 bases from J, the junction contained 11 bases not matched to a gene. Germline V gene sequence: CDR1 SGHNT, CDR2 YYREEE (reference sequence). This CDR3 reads CASRPDRGQDRNTIYF. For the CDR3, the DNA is TGTGCCAGCAGACCGGACAGGGGACAGGATCGAAACACCATATATTTT.

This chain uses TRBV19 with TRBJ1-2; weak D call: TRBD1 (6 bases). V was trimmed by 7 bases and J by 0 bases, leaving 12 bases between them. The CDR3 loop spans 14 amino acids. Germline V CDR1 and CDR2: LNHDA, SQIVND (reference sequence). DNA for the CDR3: TGTGCCAGTACCGGGGACAACTCTAACTATGGCTACACCTTC. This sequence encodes CASTGDNSNYGYTF.

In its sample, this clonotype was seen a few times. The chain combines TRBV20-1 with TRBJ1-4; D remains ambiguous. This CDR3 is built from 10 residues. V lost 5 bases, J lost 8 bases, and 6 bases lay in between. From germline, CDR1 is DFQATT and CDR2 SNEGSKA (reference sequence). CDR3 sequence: CSAGREKLFF. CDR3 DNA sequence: TGCAGTGCTGGGAGGGAAAAACTGTTTTTT.

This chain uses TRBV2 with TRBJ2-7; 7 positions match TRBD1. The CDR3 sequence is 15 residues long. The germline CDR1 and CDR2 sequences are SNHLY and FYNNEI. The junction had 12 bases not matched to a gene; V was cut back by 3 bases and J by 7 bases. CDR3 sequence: CASSDEGQPTSEQYF. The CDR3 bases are TGTGCCAGCAGTGACGAGGGACAGCCCACTTCGGAGCAGTACTTC.

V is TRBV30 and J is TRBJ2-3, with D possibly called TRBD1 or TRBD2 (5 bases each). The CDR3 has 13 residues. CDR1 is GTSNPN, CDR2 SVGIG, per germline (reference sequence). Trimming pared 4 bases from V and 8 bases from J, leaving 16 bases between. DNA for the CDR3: TGTGCCTGGACCGCGGGCCTGAGGGGTACGCAGTATTTT. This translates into CAWTAGLRGTQYF.